The clone carrying this T cell receptor (beta chain) appeared a few times. Its antigen is unidentified. Researchers reported that TCR beta cDNA libraries carried unique molecular identifiers. TCRdb re-called the PCR reads with MiXCR, one entry per CDR3 protein. Counted here are some 690,000 distinct CDR3 sequences, approximately 59% occurring once; the ten biggest clones make up 10% to 12%. This sample is drawn from a study of post-analysis software for immune sequencing data. Study-wide points: Elevated frequency relative to controls characterized roughly five TRBV segments in patients, TRBV5-6, TRBV5-1 and TRBV20-1 among them.

The CDR3 spans 16 residues. With 8 bases removed from V and 2 bases from J, the gap between germline ends came to 21 bases. The germline V gene has CDR1 MNHEY and CDR2 SVGAGI. The sample taken for sequencing was blood. J is TRBJ2-5 and V is TRBV6-5; D is perhaps TRBD1 (5 bases). This sequence originates from a girl aged 2-10 years with multiple sclerosis. DNA of the CDR3: TGTGCCAGCCGAGTAAGCATGGGGCCAGGACAAGAGACCCAGTACTTC. Residues: CASRVSMGPGQETQYF.